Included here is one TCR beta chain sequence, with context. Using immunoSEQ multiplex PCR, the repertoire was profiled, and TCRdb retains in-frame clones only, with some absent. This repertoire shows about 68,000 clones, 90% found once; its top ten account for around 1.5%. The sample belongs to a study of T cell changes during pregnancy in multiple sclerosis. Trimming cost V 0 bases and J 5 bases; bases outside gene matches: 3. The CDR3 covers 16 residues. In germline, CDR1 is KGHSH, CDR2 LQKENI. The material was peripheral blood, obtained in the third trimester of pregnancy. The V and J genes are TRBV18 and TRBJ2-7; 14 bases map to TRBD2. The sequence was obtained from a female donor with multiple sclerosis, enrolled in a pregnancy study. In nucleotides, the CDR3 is TGTGCCAGCTCACCACCTGGGACTAGCGGGAGTAACGAGCAGTACTTC. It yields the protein CASSPPGTSGSNEQYF.